This T cell receptor (beta chain) derives from a study of T-cell memory formation after mild COVID-19. The CDR3 has 13 amino acids. The germline V gene encodes CDR1 ENHRY and CDR2 SYGVKD. V trimming: 10 bases; J trimming: 7 bases; junction bases outside the gene matches: 8. Study-level results: Nothing confirmed that second-wave clones peaking on day 37 were specific for SARS-CoV-2. Contracting CD8+ clones were enriched in EMRA, CD4+ mainly in CM and EM. Cross-reactive memory appears to have joined, as suggested by some responding clones showing up in pre-infection memory.

This clonotype was seen a few times. Its antigen is undetermined. The TCR alpha and TCR beta cDNA libraries, bearing sample barcodes and UMIs, were generated by 5'RACE using constant-segment primers. TCRdb processed the 5' RACE reads anew with MiXCR; each CDR3 protein has one entry. The sample contains over 450,000 distinct CDR3 sequences, around 21% of which appear only once. Material: PBMCs or a T cell subset sorted from them (not recorded which). This sequence was found in an adult woman who had mild COVID-19 (a few samples of this study predate the infection). Cell type and time point are not known. V and J are TRBV10-3 and TRBJ2-2, with 8 bases lining up with TRBD2. CDR3 nucleotide sequence: TGTGCCACGGGACTAGATGGGATCGGGGAGCTGTTTTTT. This translates into CATGLDGIGELFF.